This T cell receptor (beta chain) comes out of a study of identical twins. The study, taken as a whole, reports: The more abundant beta clonotypes in cord blood had fewer insertions, and memory repertoires did not show this. Sequences that were beta out-of-frame showed weaker excess twin sharing.

The germline CDR1 and CDR2 sequences are SGHAT and FQNNGV. The CDR3 runs to 17 residues. J lost 9 bases, V lost 5 bases, and 17 bases had no gene match. Worth noting for this clonotype: Its antigen remains unknown.

TCRdb re-derived calls from the 5' RACE reads in MiXCR, one entry per CDR3 protein. The sample yields 690,000 or so distinct CDR3 sequences, around 8.3% seen once. The donors were all healthy and Caucasian. These data also featured in a second study, about yellow fever vaccine responses in identical twins.

The sequence came from a woman aged 18-29 years in good health. The chain recombines TRBV11-2 with TRBJ2-1; 9 nucleotides line up with TRBD1. Sequenced: PBMCs. This chain's CDR3 is CASSPRSGTGLRSEQFF. The CDR3 nucleotides are TGTGCCAGCAGCCCTAGATCTGGGACAGGGCTTAGGAGTGAGCAGTTCTTC. The complete variable domain, with remaining parts taken from reference TRBV11-2 and TRBJ2-1, reads EAGVAQSPRYKIIEKRQSVAFWCNPISGHATLYWYQQILGQGPKLLIQFQNNGVVDDSQLPKDRFSAERLKGVDSTLKIQPAKLEDSAVYLCASSPRSGTGLRSEQFFGPGTRLTVL.